This record looks at one T cell receptor (beta chain) sequence and its context. Clones were sequenced by immunoSEQ multiplex PCR, and TCRdb holds only the in-frame ones, with some missing. The data hold 70,000 or so clones, with more than 60% observed a single time. Trimming cost V 6 bases and J 6 bases; bases outside gene matches: 7. CDR1 and CDR2 from the germline V gene are SGHNT and YENEEA. The CDR3 runs 13 residues. The data originate from a study of blood T cell repertoires in COVID-19. Background on the study: The study drew acute and convalescent COVID-19 samples from the United States, Italy and Spain. T cells, B-cell-depleted T cells, or PBMCs provided the cDNA or gDNA that served as material.

V usage is TRBV11-3 and J usage is TRBJ2-7, with TRBD1 matching 8 bases. Material for sequencing was peripheral blood. The clonotype was recovered from a human donor in a cohort sampled during active COVID-19. DNA of the CDR3: TGTGCCAGCAGTCAGGACAGGGTAGGCGAGCAGTACTTC. Encoded protein: CASSQDRVGEQYF.